This TCR beta chain was sequenced for a study of blood T cell repertoires in COVID-19. The CDR3 sequence is 17 residues long. V gave up 4 bases and J gave up 0 bases; unmatched junction bases: 12. Germline V gives CDR1 SGHRS, CDR2 YFSETQ. The method was immunoSEQ multiplex PCR; TCRdb's version includes in-frame clones alone and lacks a portion of them. The table shows some 150,000 clones, with approximately 80% occurring only once. Sequences were obtained from peripheral blood. This chain joins TRBV5-1 and TRBJ1-1; 7 bases agree with TRBD1. The TCR was taken from a human donor with acute or convalescent COVID-19. The donor label of this sample is uncertain. DNA for the CDR3: TGCGCCAGCAGCCGCTCGGGACAGCGCCCGGTGAACACTGAAGCTTTCTTT. Protein sequence: CASSRSGQRPVNTEAFF.